Presented here are 14 T cell receptor beta chains from one specimen sequenced in a study of shared clonotypes between healthy human individuals. Profiling relied on immunoSEQ multiplex PCR, and the TCRdb table lists in-frame clones only, not all of them. Altogether around 1.4 million clones are present, about 98.5% being singletons, with the ten largest covering under 0.45%. The specimen was naive CD4+ T cells sorted from blood. Stated subset: CD45RA+ positively selected. The receptors come from a man aged 30-40 years in good health.

This clone appeared once. The rearrangement links TRBV5-1 to TRBJ1-2; 7 bases map to TRBD1. Germline CDR1 is SGHRS and CDR2 is YFSETQ. There are 17 residues in the CDR3. The V gene end was trimmed by 0 bases and the J gene end by 8 bases; junction bases not matched to a gene: 16. CDR3 coding DNA: TGCGCCAGCAGCTTGGTTGGCAGGGGGAGGACTATGATCGGCTACACCTTC. Residues: CASSLVGRGRTMIGYTF.

V usage is TRBV5-1 and J usage is TRBJ1-5; 8 nucleotides line up with TRBD1. The CDR3 contains 14 residues. Per the germline V gene, CDR1 is SGHRS and CDR2 is YFSETQ. Germline trimming cut 4 bases from V and 7 bases from J; bases unmatched to any gene: 7. CDR3 DNA: TGCGCCAGCAGCGTAGACAGGGGCGGGCAGCCCCAGCATTTT. This sequence encodes CASSVDRGGQPQHF.

The chain recombines TRBV7-2 with TRBJ2-1; D uncertain. The germline V and J ends were trimmed by 4 bases and 4 bases, with 8 bases remaining between them. The CDR3 runs to 13 residues. Germline V CDR1 and CDR2: SGHTA, FQGNSA. The CDR3 DNA reads as TGTGCCAGCAGCTCAGCTAGGTACAATGAGCAGTTCTTC. This codes for CASSSARYNEQFF.

The genes are TRBV7-9 and TRBJ2-7, with D perhaps TRBD1 or TRBD2 (5 bases each). V was trimmed by 2 bases and J by 12 bases, leaving 20 bases between them. This CDR3 comprises 14 residues. Germline CDR1 is SEHNR and CDR2 is FQNEAQ (reference sequence). CDR3 coding DNA: TGTGCCAGCAGCTTATCAGCCGGGACCAATGAATGGTACTTC. This encodes CASSLSAGTNEWYF.

The chain employs TRBV5-1 and TRBJ2-7, with TRBD1 matching 10 bases. Unmatched junction bases numbered 8, after V lost 3 bases and J lost 2 bases. From germline, CDR1 is SGHRS and CDR2 YFSETQ. The CDR3 spans 16 residues. For the CDR3, the DNA is TGCGCCAGCAGCTCCCTTGGACAGGGGGTAACCTACGAGCAGTACTTC. Encoded protein: CASSSLGQGVTYEQYF.

This rearrangement joins TRBV10-2 to TRBJ2-2; D is uncertain. The germline CDR1 and CDR2 sequences are WSHSY and SAAADI. The CDR3 is made up of 14 amino acids. With 1 base removed from V and 1 base from J, the gap between germline ends came to 4 bases. The CDR3 region is CASSEWRNTGELFF. CDR3 in DNA: TGCGCCAGCAGTGAGTGGAGGAACACCGGGGAGCTGTTTTTT.

In regard to this clone: This sample includes further DNA sequences coding for the same CDR3. Here the CDR3 reads CASSFPPGGNQPQHF. The CDR3 region has the DNA TGTGCCAGCAGTTTCCCGCCAGGGGGGAATCAGCCCCAGCATTTT. The chain couples TRBV28 to TRBJ1-5, with TRBD1 matching over 7 bases. CDR1 MDHEN and CDR2 SYDVKM come from the germline V gene. With V trimmed by 3 bases and J by 4 bases, 6 bases remained unmatched. This CDR3 comprises 15 residues.

V and J are TRBV30 and TRBJ2-7, with no clear D. In germline, CDR1 is GTSNPN, CDR2 SVGIG (reference sequence). The CDR3 is made up of 14 amino acids. Trimming removed 1 base at V and 3 bases at J, with 13 bases between. The CDR3, as DNA: TGTGCCTGGAGTGCCCCCGACGGGTACTACGAGCAGTACTTC. Residues: CAWSAPDGYYEQYF.

This rearrangement joins TRBV5-4 to TRBJ1-2, with D unclear. The V gene lost 7 bases and the J gene lost 4 bases, with 20 bases spanning the gap. The CDR3 is made up of 15 amino acids. Germline V gene sequence: CDR1 SGHNT, CDR2 YYREEE (reference sequence). The CDR3 DNA sequence: TGTGCCAGCTCTTTAAGGGAAGTTCCCTCCTATGGCTACACCTTC. It yields the protein CASSLREVPSYGYTF.

This chain joins TRBV11-3 and TRBJ2-2; TRBD2 matches 9 bases. The germline V gene has CDR1 SGHNT and CDR2 YENEEA. Trimming removed 6 bases from V and 0 bases from J; junction bases left unmatched: 17. The CDR3 has 20 residues. The CDR3 coding sequence is TGTGCCAGCAGTTCTCGGATTCTAGCGGGAAAAGCTGCGAACACCGGGGAGCTGTTTTTT. Translation gives CASSSRILAGKAANTGELFF.

As regards this clone: Other DNA sequences in this specimen translate into the identical CDR3. The chain carries TRBV5-1 and TRBJ1-4; TRBD1 matches 7 bases. Germline values: CDR1 SGHRS, CDR2 YFSETQ. V lost 0 bases to trimming and J lost 7 bases; unmatched junction nucleotides: 6. The CDR3 has 15 amino acids. CDR3 in amino acids: CASSLAGGLSEKLFF. The CDR3 DNA reads TGCGCCAGCAGCTTGGCAGGGGGACTCAGTGAAAAACTGTTTTTT.

The rearrangement joins TRBV5-1 to TRBJ1-4; D possibly corresponds to TRBD1 (6 bases). The CDR3 contains 15 residues. CDR1 and CDR2 (germline): SGHRS, YFSETQ. The V end was cut by 0 bases, the J end by 6 bases, with 12 bases between. The CDR3 region is CASSLEPGVYEKLFF. CDR3 DNA sequence: TGCGCCAGCAGCTTGGAACCAGGGGTTTATGAAAAACTGTTTTTT. Full variable domain (rest looked up from reference TRBV5-1 and TRBJ1-4): KAGVTQTPRYLIKTRGQQVTLSCSPISGHRSVSWYQQTPGQGLQFLFEYFSETQRNKGNFPGRFSGRQFSNSRSEMNVSTLELGDSALYLCASSLEPGVYEKLFFGSGTQLSVL.

The J gene is TRBJ1-1, the V gene TRBV18; D possibly corresponds to TRBD1 (5 bases). Trimming removed 3 bases at V and 2 bases at J, with 13 bases between. Germline V gene sequence: CDR1 KGHSH, CDR2 LQKENI. CDR3 length: 15 amino acids. This CDR3 reads CASSPSPRVNTEAFF. CDR3 sequence (DNA): TGTGCCAGCTCACCTTCTCCCAGGGTCAACACTGAAGCTTTCTTT.

This clone occurred a few times. The rearrangement links TRBV5-1 to TRBJ1-1; D call uncertain. V was trimmed by 1 base and J by 1 base, leaving 8 bases between them. The CDR3 is made up of 14 amino acids. Looked up from germline, CDR1 is SGHRS and CDR2 is YFSETQ. The CDR3 bases are TGCGCCAGCAGCTTGTTTGGGAGGAACACTGAAGCTTTCTTT. Amino acids: CASSLFGRNTEAFF. The entire variable domain, with the rest obtained from reference TRBV5-1 and TRBJ1-1, is as follows: KAGVTQTPRYLIKTRGQQVTLSCSPISGHRSVSWYQQTPGQGLQFLFEYFSETQRNKGNFPGRFSGRQFSNSRSEMNVSTLELGDSALYLCASSLFGRNTEAFFGQGTRLTVV.